This T cell receptor beta chain emerged from a study of blood T cell repertoires in COVID-19 (dated by TCRdb to the early 2020s). Regarding the study in general: Samples from collaborators originated in the United States, Italy and Spain and spanned both the acute and convalescent phases of COVID-19. Where available, HLA class I and class II types were taken from metadata supplied by the sample provider and were not determined by assay-based typing. The repertoires were made available in a free public database intended to serve as a resource for research on the immune response to SARS-CoV-2. Deeply sampled blood TCRbeta repertoires from subjects exposed to, actively infected with, or recovered from COVID-19 were included in the dataset. Nearly every sample came with metadata listing a de-identified subject ID, COVID-19 status, age in years and sex. Samples were obtained from the ongoing ImmuneRACE study (first 160 participants) and from some 1,300 subjects provided by 6 global collaborators. The material from the prospective study consisted of cDNA or gDNA derived from T cells, B-cell-depleted T cells, or PBMCs. Results the study describes overall, beyond this receptor: The quantity of clinical and demographic metadata differed by source and by participant and was supplied without curation.

The immunoSEQ Assay, a bias-controlled multiplex PCR, was used to amplify TCRbeta CDR3 regions from genomic DNA. The study's own analysis went as follows. Nucleated cell counts per sample were estimated from amplification of reference gene primers within the assay. Sequence reads were collapsed and filtered to measure the absolute abundance of every unique TCRbeta CDR3 rearrangement. Productive Simpson clonality was computed per sample as the square root of Simpson's diversity index over productive rearrangements. TCRdb carries this immuneACCESS record with in-frame sequences only. Its versions omit some clonotypes, under half of them owing to an unresolved V gene in the studies checked, with the rest unexplained. V and J calls and clone size follow that table, whereas D and trimming were derived from the DNA. This sample comprises around 100,000 clones, over 75% of them detected only once. Just over 5% of the sample goes to the ten largest clones.

The junction shows trimming of 0 bases on V and 10 bases on J, plus 10 bases between the germline ends. CDR1 and CDR2 are drawn from the germline V gene (reference sequence): LNHDA, SQIVND. The CDR3 holds 13 amino acids from the cysteine to the phenylalanine. The retained sequence is limited to the CDR3, 39 bases, with the frame set at the first base. This clone appeared once. No antigen is known for it. The input lacks base qualities; no much larger clone sits a single base away. Collaborating institutions collected whole blood in K2EDTA tubes following their own protocols. Collaborator samples were shipped for TCRbeta analysis as frozen whole blood, isolated PBMCs, or DNA extracted from either sample type.

The chain joins TRBV19 to TRBJ1-5; the D gene identity is not certain. The sample taken for sequencing was peripheral blood. This TCR was sampled from a man aged 45-65 years with acute or convalescent COVID-19. The DNA is TGTGCCAGTAGTATAGAGGGTACGGGACCCCAGCATTTT. It encodes CASSIEGTGPQHF. Supplemented by the reference TRBV19 and TRBJ1-5 proteins around the CDR3, the complete variable domain is DGGITQSPKYLFRKEGQNVTLSCEQNLNHDAMYWYRQDPGQGLRLIYYSQIVNDFQKGDIAEGYSVSREKKESFPLTVTSAQKNPTAFYLCASSIEGTGPQHFGDGTRLSIL.